This T cell receptor beta chain was profiled in a study of post-analysis software for immune sequencing data (dated by TCRdb to the mid-2010s). In terms of the full investigation: Relapsing-remitting, secondary progressive and progressive-relapsing multiple sclerosis were recorded as disease courses, and subtype annotation was lacking for some patients. The patient repertoires were set against about 10 previously published healthy control repertoires from donors whose ages ranged from about 6 to 27 years. A subset of samples was prepared in parallel using single-end sample barcoding, then pooled and co-amplified after Illumina adapter ligation. Results and caveats for the whole study, not just this receptor: Multiple sclerosis patients had significantly lower normalized Chao1 diversity than controls, a result that suggests substantial peripheral T-cell clonal expansion. Four or five TRBV segments, including TRBV5-6, TRBV5-1 and TRBV20-1, were significantly more frequent in patients than controls. Direct clustering with F measure showed strong co-clustering of samples prepared in the same batch, prompting a batch-effect correction. The multiple sclerosis patient group was slightly younger than the control group.

The CDR3 starts with the cysteine, ends with the phenylalanine, and has 12 residues. Only CDR3 DNA is held: 36 bases, read in frame from base 1. Trimming takes 9 bases from V and 7 bases from J, and the germline ends sit 15 bases apart. CDR1 and CDR2 are read off the germline V gene (reference sequence) as MNHNY and SVGAGI. To demonstrate the VDJtools post-analysis software, TCR beta repertoires were profiled from the peripheral blood of over ten young patients with multiple sclerosis. The multiple sclerosis patients were children and adolescents between roughly 6 and 17 years of age. Libraries came from PCR. Sequenced on an Illumina HiSeq 2500. Unique molecular identifiers were incorporated into TCR beta cDNA libraries to reduce PCR and sequencing biases. Per 1 to 10 million input T cells, roughly 0.5 million cDNA molecules were obtained, such that each molecule approximated one T cell. The patient libraries were prepared and sequenced using the same protocol as the earlier healthy control dataset. Within a given batch, samples were prepared together, multiplexed and sequenced on the same HiSeq lane. The published analysis was carried out like this. Raw barcoded reads were processed with MIGEC, and single-read molecular identifier groups were discarded before consensus assembly and CDR3 extraction. Clonotype tables were post-analysed with VDJtools, and diversity was normalized by down-sampling all datasets to the smallest sample size. To correct batch-related cross-sample contamination, repertoire overlap clustering matched CDR3 amino acid sequences but not nucleotide sequences. TCRdb reprocessed the public reads (quality trimming at Q25 with fastp, clone calling with MiXCR) and kept in-frame beta chains. A single entry per CDR3 protein holds the most common genes and DNA from its merged rows. TCRdb's processing, not the study's, gives the V and J calls here. Counted in this sample were 450,000 to 700,000 distinct CDR3 sequences; roughly two fifths of them appeared once. In total, the top ten clones hold under 2% of the sample.

As for this clonotype: The antigen this receptor binds is unknown. Base qualities are missing; no much larger clone stands one base away.

This TCR was recovered from a girl between 10 and 17 years old with multiple sclerosis. The chain employs TRBV6-6 and TRBJ1-2; TRBD1 could be the D gene, as 6 bases match. Sequencing was done on a sample of blood. CDR3 region: CASSPDRLGYTF. The DNA sequence is given as TGTGCCAGTAGCCCCGACAGGCTTGGCTACACCTTC.